This entry is about one T cell receptor (beta chain). These data belong to a study of blood T cell repertoires in COVID-19. Study summary: The cDNA or gDNA used as material had been derived from T cells, B-cell-depleted T cells, or PBMCs.

In the original workflow: Counts of nucleated cells, estimated from reference gene primer amplification, were obtained. The assay was immunoSEQ multiplex PCR, and TCRdb's table has in-frame clones only and misses some. V and J calls and clone size are given by that table; D and trimming were obtained from the DNA. The data contain about 100,000 clones, under 80% of them singletons. The clonotype was recovered from a man between 65 and 79 years old with active or convalescent COVID-19. Sequenced sample: peripheral blood.

The CDR3 nucleotides read TGTGCCAGCAGGGGAGGGGACAGGGTGGTGGGAAAACTGTTTTTT. It translates to CASRGGDRVVGKLFF. The chain carries TRBV6-5 and TRBJ1-4; TRBD1 matches at 9 bases. V lost 6 bases, J lost 10 bases, and 12 bases stayed unmatched. The CDR3 length is 15 residues. Germline CDR1 reads MNHEY; CDR2 reads SVGAGI.